This TCR beta chain was captured by sequencing in a study of cytomegalovirus exposure and HLA in healthy donors. Study results and caveats: Likely technical artifact: a cluster of highly shared sequence variants.

A word on this clone: The antigen remains unidentified.

Primers: 60 Vbeta forward and 13 Jbeta reverse. Here immunoSEQ multiplex PCR was the method, and the copy in TCRdb shows in-frame clones only, minus some. Among around 90,000 clones, over 60% were seen once, and the ten largest hold 5.9%. V was clipped by 3 bases and J by 3 bases; unmatched bases: 11. Germline V gene sequence: CDR1 MNHEY, CDR2 SVGAGI. The CDR3 length is 16 residues. Specimen: PBMCs. The TCR sequence derives from a boy aged 5 to 17 in good health and CMV-seropositive. The chain combines TRBV6-5 with TRBJ2-7; 7 nucleotides align to TRBD1. CDR3 residues: CASSYSKRDSFYEQYF. The CDR3 region has the DNA TGTGCCAGCAGTTATTCAAAACGGGACAGTTTCTACGAGCAGTACTTC.